The 5 T cell receptor beta chains in this list originate from one sample, sequenced in a study of T-cell reconstitution after alpha-beta-depleted transplantation in children. The library targeted TCRbeta and was prepared with unique molecular identifiers. Via MiXCR, TCRdb re-called the PCR reads, giving one row per CDR3 protein. The data contain around 380,000 distinct CDR3 sequences, roughly a tenth of them seen just once; the ten biggest clones take up 5% to 6.5%. Sequencing was performed on PBMCs from the stem cell graft donor, taken from the stem cell graft. These receptor sequences come from a human donor who donated a stem cell graft to a child with acute myeloid leukemia.

This clonotype was found a few times. The genes are TRBV20-1 and TRBJ1-1; 7 bases map to TRBD1. V shed 6 bases and J 4 bases; nucleotides not matched to a gene: 8. Germline CDR1 reads DFQATT; CDR2 reads SNEGSKA (reference sequence). The CDR3 is 13 residues long. CDR3 sequence (DNA): TGCAGTGCCGGGACAGACAGTTCCACTGAAGCTTTCTTT. Translated: CSAGTDSSTEAFF.

This chain uses TRBV12-3 or TRBV12-4 with TRBJ2-5; no firm D call. V dropped 4 bases and J dropped 1 base, with 10 bases sitting between them. The CDR3 runs 14 residues. CDR3: CASSYARLQETQYF. The CDR3 DNA is TGTGCCAGCAGTTATGCCAGACTCCAAGAGACCCAGTACTTC.

V usage is TRBV27 and J usage is TRBJ2-3, with D hard to call. V was shortened by 7 bases and J by 5 bases, with 7 bases between the two germline ends. CDR3 length equals 11 residues. The V gene's germline CDR1 is MNHEY and CDR2 SMNVEV (reference sequence). DNA for the CDR3: TGTGCCAGCACAAAAGGAGATACGCAGTATTTT. Translated, it gives CASTKGDTQYF.

In its sample, this clonotype was seen a few times. The V and J genes are TRBV2 and TRBJ1-4; D is unresolved. The CDR3 is made up of 15 amino acids. V lost 4 bases and J 5 bases, leaving 14 bases between the germline ends. Looked up from germline, CDR1 is SNHLY and CDR2 is FYNNEI. Written as DNA, the CDR3 is TGTGCCAGCAGTGTCCGGAAAACTCGCAATGAAAAACTGTTTTTT. Residues: CASSVRKTRNEKLFF. The whole variable domain, remainder taken from reference TRBV2 and TRBJ1-4, is EPEVTQTPSHQVTQMGQEVILRCVPISNHLYFYWYRQILGQKVEFLVSFYNNEISEKSEIFDDQFSVERPDGSNFTLKIRSTKLEDSAMYFCASSVRKTRNEKLFFGSGTQLSVL.

This clonotype was recorded a few times. J is TRBJ2-2 and V is TRBV5-1; possibly TRBD2 for D (5 bases). The CDR3 is made up of 15 amino acids. The V gene lost 5 bases and the J gene lost 1 base, with 12 bases spanning the gap. The V gene's germline CDR1 is SGHRS and CDR2 YFSETQ. DNA of the CDR3: TGCGCCAGCAGAATGTATCGGGAGAACACCGGGGAGCTGTTTTTT. Translated: CASRMYRENTGELFF. Complete variable domain (other parts from reference TRBV5-1 and TRBJ2-2): KAGVTQTPRYLIKTRGQQVTLSCSPISGHRSVSWYQQTPGQGLQFLFEYFSETQRNKGNFPGRFSGRQFSNSRSEMNVSTLELGDSALYLCASRMYRENTGELFFGEGSRLTVL.